Described below is a single TCR beta chain sequence and its context. Its matching antigen is unknown. Treatment noted: some 19 received Ad26.COV2.S at low or high dose, single or two shots; a few received placebo; per-sample allocation not given. The samples were gathered on day 63 after the first injection of vaccine or placebo. Based in Boston, the donor was an adult of 18-55 years. This entry comes from a study of Ad26.COV2.S vaccination and SARS-CoV-2 variants. Across the whole study: Ad26.COV2.S was injected intramuscularly once or twice, 56 days apart. Study-level results: Analytic work on TCR breadth and depth might have understated the full extent of total T cell responses. Breadth, reportedly substantial, characterized the spike-specific CD8+ and CD4+ T cell responses after vaccination.

Clones were sequenced by immunoSEQ multiplex PCR, and TCRdb holds only the in-frame ones, with some missing. Here the sample spans about 480,000 clones, approximately 90% being singletons. Germline CDR1 and CDR2: MNHEY and SVGAGI. The CDR3 is 15 amino acids. Between the trimmed V and J ends, which lost 0 bases and 7 bases, there was a span of 12 bases. Sequences were derived from peripheral blood, sampled in a trial of Ad26.COV2.S vaccine versus placebo. This clonotype was obtained from a person aged 18-65 years who received the Ad26.COV2.S COVID-19 vaccine or a placebo. The chain uses TRBV6-5 and TRBJ1-4, with D possibly being TRBD1 (6 bases). The CDR3 nucleotides read TGTGCCAGCAGTTACTCGCCGGGACAAAGTGAAAAACTGTTTTTT. This encodes CASSYSPGQSEKLFF.